These 27 T cell receptor beta chains were sequenced from one sample in a study of T cell clonality in common variable immunodeficiency. Findings and caveats of the study: Common variable immunodeficiency TCR beta sequences reportedly had fewer deletions and N-nucleotide insertions.

The repertoire was sequenced with immunoSEQ multiplex PCR; TCRdb's copy has only in-frame clones and lacks some. This sample includes fewer than 25,000 clones with no singletons; its ten biggest clones take up roughly 2.5%. Antigens of these TCRs are unknown. Sequencing input: peripheral blood mononuclear cells. These receptors were obtained from a human donor with common variable immunodeficiency.

This clone was counted at least ten times. The observed sequence ends 3 residues before the CDR3 terminus, with the missing tail filled in from the germline J gene. The chain combines TRBV19 with TRBJ2-1; 11 nucleotides line up with TRBD1. The junction had 7 bases not matched to a gene; V was cut back by 8 bases and J by 4 bases. The CDR3 consists of 15 residues. Germline CDR1 reads LNHDA; CDR2 reads SQIVND (reference sequence). The DNA read from the CDR3 is TGTGCCAGTTCCGGACAGGGGGCCTCATACAATGAG. This sequence encodes CASSGQGASYNE. The CDR3, in full, reads CASSGQGASYNEQFF.

This clone has a count of ten or more. CDR3 bases read: TGTGCCAGTAACACGTACAGGGGGTACGGGGCCAACGTC. It translates to CASNTYRGYGANV. Given in full, the CDR3 is CASNTYRGYGANVLTF. The chain couples TRBV19 to TRBJ2-6; TRBD1 matches 8 bases. The CDR3 end lies 3 residues beyond the end of the read and is filled in from the germline J gene. Germline CDR1 and CDR2: LNHDA and SQIVND (reference sequence). There are 16 residues in the CDR3. V dropped 7 bases and J dropped 4; count of bases not matched to a gene: 9. Using reference TRBV19 and TRBJ2-6 for the parts outside the CDR3, the full variable domain is DGGITQSPKYLFRKEGQNVTLSCEQNLNHDAMYWYRQDPGQGLRLIYYSQIVNDFQKGDIAEGYSVSREKKESFPLTVTSAQKNPTAFYLCASNTYRGYGANVLTFGAGSRLTVL.

This clone was seen many times. Read sequence stops 3 residues before the CDR3 end, and the germline J gene provides the missing end. The chain uses TRBV20-1 and TRBJ1-6; no reliable D call. In germline, CDR1 is DFQATT, CDR2 SNEGSKA (reference sequence). V lost 0 bases and J 8 bases, leaving 14 bases between the germline ends. The CDR3 totals 15 residues. Incomplete CDR3 DNA: TGCAGTGCTAGAGATCAAGCGGGGTTCGATTCACCC. The encoded protein is CSARDQAGFDSP. The entire CDR3 is CSARDQAGFDSPLHF.

This clone has ten or more counts. The CDR3 goes on 3 residues after the read ends, and that part is filled in from the germline J gene. The chain links TRBV5-1 to TRBJ2-7; D not certain. The germline V gene has CDR1 SGHRS and CDR2 YFSETQ. V was clipped by 1 base and J by 4 bases, with 9 bases between them. This CDR3 region has 13 residues. The CDR3 bases that were read are TGCGCCAGCAGCTTGTCTTCGGGTTACGAG. The encoded protein is CASSLSSGYE. The entire CDR3 is CASSLSSGYEQYF.

This clone was seen ten or more times. The read ends 3 residues early relative to the CDR3; the germline J gene fills the gap. The chain has TRBV7-6 and TRBJ2-5; 7 bases match TRBD1. The germline gives CDR1 SGHVS, CDR2 FNYEAQ. This CDR3 has 17 amino acids. V lost 4 bases, J lost 5 bases, and 16 bases stayed unmatched. Partial CDR3 DNA: TGTGCCAGCAGCTCTACGTACCGGGACAGTCTTCAGGAGACC. Translated, it gives CASSSTYRDSLQET. The CDR3 as a whole reads CASSSTYRDSLQETQYF.

This clone was seen at least ten times. The read stops 3 residues short of the end of the CDR3; the missing end is completed from the germline J gene. The rearrangement joins TRBV5-6 to TRBJ2-7; 9 bases match TRBD1. Trimming removed 4 bases from V and 3 bases from J; junction bases left unmatched: 5. Germline CDR1 SGHDT, CDR2 YYEEEE. This CDR3 region has 14 residues. Incomplete CDR3 DNA: TGTGCCAGCAGCCGACAGGGGGTCAACTACGAG. It specifies CASSRQGVNYE. The CDR3 reads in full as CASSRQGVNYEQYF.

In this sample, this clone turned up many times. The read terminates 3 residues ahead of where the CDR3 ends, so the germline J gene completes it. The chain uses TRBV20-1 and TRBJ2-7, with D possibly being TRBD1 (9 bases). Germline V gene lookup returns CDR1 DFQATT and CDR2 SNEGSKA (reference sequence). With 5 bases removed from V and 4 bases from J, the gap between germline ends came to 18 bases. The CDR3 runs 14 residues. The CDR3 DNA, read in part, is TGCAGTGCTGGGGGACAGGGACTAGTTTACGAG. Amino acid sequence: CSAGGQGLVYE. The whole CDR3 protein is CSAGGQGLVYEQYF.

In this sample, this clone turned up a few times. The read halts 3 residues ahead of the CDR3 end, with the missing end drawn from the germline J gene. The genes are TRBV2 and TRBJ2-5; 8 bases map to TRBD1. The CDR3 has 15 residues. Trimming at V came to 6 bases and at J to 1 base, leaving 7 bases not matched to a gene. CDR1 SNHLY and CDR2 FYNNEI come from the germline V gene. The CDR3 loop is CASSGQGIGQETQYF. CDR3 bases read: TGTGCCAGCAGCGGACAGGGTATTGGCCAAGAGACC.

This clone was seen ten or more times. The read gets to within 3 residues of the CDR3 end, and the germline J gene fills in the rest. V and J are TRBV18 and TRBJ2-2; D is undetermined. In germline, CDR1 is KGHSH, CDR2 LQKENI. The CDR3 totals 14 residues. V shed 6 bases and J shed 2 bases, with 10 bases lying between them. Incomplete CDR3 DNA: TGTGCCAGCTCCCTCCTATCAAACACCGGGGAG. This sequence encodes CASSLLSNTGE. The CDR3 in its entirety is CASSLLSNTGELFF. The full variable domain, completed using reference TRBV18 and TRBJ2-2, is NAGVMQNPRHLVRRRGQEARLRCSPMKGHSHVYWYRQLPEEGLKFMVYLQKENIIDESGMPKERFSAEFPKEGPSILRIQQVVRGDSAAYFCASSLLSNTGELFFGEGSRLTVL.

In its sample, this clone was seen many times. The read finishes 3 residues shy of the CDR3 end, and the germline J gene is used to complete it. The chain joins TRBV2 to TRBJ1-1; D unclear. Germline V gene lookup returns CDR1 SNHLY and CDR2 FYNNEI. The V end was cut by 10 bases, the J end by 0 bases, with 12 bases between. This CDR3 contains 13 residues. CDR3 bases read: TGTGCCAACCAGATGGTGGTGAACACTGAA. Translating it yields CANQMVVNTE. The full CDR3 protein is CANQMVVNTEAFF.

Comment on this clone: The sequence runs out 3 residues before the end of the CDR3; the remainder is reconstructed from the germline J gene. This sequence joins TRBV20-1 and TRBJ2-7; TRBD1 aligns across 8 bases. The CDR3 runs to 13 residues. Germline CDR1 is DFQATT and CDR2 is SNEGSKA (reference sequence). The junction had 6 bases not matched to a gene; V was cut back by 3 bases and J by 5 bases. The CDR3 bases that were read are TGCAGTGCTAGTAGAGACAGGGGTGACGAG. It is translated as CSASRDRGDE. The full-length CDR3 reads as CSASRDRGDEQYF.

This clone was counted many times. The read ends 3 residues shy of where the CDR3 ends; the end is completed using the germline J gene. This chain links TRBV20-1 with TRBJ2-1; 8 positions match TRBD2. Germline V gene data show CDR1 as DFQATT and CDR2 as SNEGSKA (reference sequence). V shed 5 bases, J shed 3 bases, and the junction held 9 bases outside the gene matches. The length of the CDR3 is 15 residues. The chain's CDR3 is CSAPRGASDYNEQFF. The CDR3 DNA, read in part, is TGCAGTGCTCCGCGGGGGGCTAGCGACTACAATGAG.

Remarks on this clone: Sequencing ends 3 residues short of the CDR3 end; the germline J gene provides the rest. V and J are TRBV18 and TRBJ1-6, with D possibly TRBD1 on 6 matching bases. CDR1 KGHSH and CDR2 LQKENI come from the germline V gene. The CDR3 spans 15 residues. The ends were cut back, 5 bases at V and 3 bases at J, with 11 bases in the middle. Here the CDR3 reads CASSMDSHYNSPLHF. CDR3 DNA (partial): TGTGCCAGCTCAATGGACAGCCACTATAATTCACCC.

The CDR3 bases that were read are TGTGCCAGCAGCCTCGAGAGCGGTCGGGAAAAA. It codes for CASSLESGREK. The complete CDR3 protein is CASSLESGREKLFF. The chain employs TRBV7-9 and TRBJ1-4; D remains unclear. The read ends 3 residues shy of where the CDR3 ends; the end is completed using the germline J gene. V lost 5 bases to trimming and J lost 8 bases, with 15 bases between them. The CDR3 has 14 amino acids. The V gene's germline CDR1 is SEHNR and CDR2 FQNEAQ (reference sequence).

This clone was counted ten times or more. Read coverage stops 3 residues before the CDR3 terminus; the germline J gene supplies the remainder. This chain connects TRBV6-1 to TRBJ2-1; D possibly matches TRBD1 or TRBD2 (5 bases each). V lost 0 bases and J 6 bases, leaving 18 bases between the germline ends. The CDR3 runs 17 residues. The germline CDR1 and CDR2 sequences are MNHNS and SASEGT. CDR3 residues: CASSEAPGSSRGNEQFF. The part of the CDR3 DNA that was read is TGTGCCAGCAGTGAAGCGCCTGGGAGCTCAAGGGGCAATGAG.

This clone came up a few times. The read is 3 residues too short to cover the CDR3 end, so that end is filled in from the germline J gene. The chain carries TRBV7-8 and TRBJ1-5; D uncertain. In germline, CDR1 is SGHVS, CDR2 FQNEAQ. This CDR3 has 14 residues. V lost 2 bases and J 2 bases, leaving 7 bases between the germline ends. The sequenced part of the CDR3 DNA is TGTGCCAGCAGCTTACCAGGCGGCAATCAGCCC. Protein sequence: CASSLPGGNQP. In full, the CDR3 is CASSLPGGNQPQHF. Full variable domain (rest looked up from reference TRBV7-8 and TRBJ1-5): GAGVSQSPRYKVAKRGQDVALRCDPISGHVSLFWYQQALGQGPEFLTYFQNEAQLDKSGLPSDRFFAERPEGSVSTLKIQRTQQEDSAVYLCASSLPGGNQPQHFGDGTRLSIL.

This clone was seen a handful of times. The read ends 3 residues early relative to the CDR3; the germline J gene fills the gap. The rearrangement joins TRBV30 to TRBJ1-5, with 8 bases that match TRBD1. With 2 bases clipped from V and 2 bases from J, the junction kept 11 bases outside the gene matches. CDR1 is GTSNPN and CDR2 is SVGIG in the germline V gene (reference sequence). The CDR3 covers 17 residues. CDR3 bases read: TGTGCCTGGAGTTTCGGACAGGGTCCTTCGGGCAATCAGCCC. Translated, it gives CAWSFGQGPSGNQP. The CDR3 in full is CAWSFGQGPSGNQPQHF.

This clone was recorded many times. The read ends 3 residues shy of where the CDR3 ends; the end is completed using the germline J gene. The chain employs TRBV18 and TRBJ2-1, with TRBD1 matching over 8 bases. Per germline, CDR1 KGHSH and CDR2 LQKENI. The CDR3 consists of 15 residues. V gave up 3 bases and J gave up 7 bases; unmatched junction bases: 8. The DNA read from the CDR3 is TGTGCCAGCTCACCCCCGACAGGGGTGAGAAATGAG. It encodes CASSPPTGVRNE. The entire CDR3 is CASSPPTGVRNEQFF.

There are many counts of this clone. The read stops 3 residues short of the end of the CDR3; the missing end is completed from the germline J gene. The genes are TRBV19 and TRBJ2-2; 8 positions match TRBD1. V trimming: 5 bases; J trimming: 2 bases; junction bases outside the gene matches: 4. The length of the CDR3 is 15 residues. Germline lookup yields CDR1 LNHDA and CDR2 SQIVND (reference sequence). The CDR3 sequence is CASSFDRGNTGELFF. CDR3 DNA, as far as it was read: TGTGCCAGTAGTTTCGACAGGGGAAACACCGGGGAG.

In its sample, this clone was seen many times. The CDR3 end lies 3 residues beyond the end of the read and is filled in from the germline J gene. The chain uses TRBV11-2 and TRBJ2-2, with D uncertain. CDR1 SGHAT and CDR2 FQNNGV come from the germline V gene. This CDR3 region has 15 residues. The V and J ends lost 2 bases and 0 bases respectively, with 7 bases between them. The CDR3 DNA, read in part, is TGTGCCAGCAGCTTAAGGGTAACGAACACCGGGGAG. Translation gives CASSLRVTNTGE. The full CDR3 sequence reads CASSLRVTNTGELFF.

This clone has at least ten counts. The read is 3 residues too short to cover the CDR3 end, so that end is filled in from the germline J gene. V gene TRBV5-1 combines with J gene TRBJ1-1; 7 bases line up with TRBD1. V lost 4 bases and J lost 1; bases outside the gene matches: 10. The CDR3 runs to 16 residues. Looked up from germline, CDR1 is SGHRS and CDR2 is YFSETQ. The DNA read from the CDR3 is TGCGCCAGCAGCACCGGACAGGTTTCCCAGAACACTGAA. Its protein is CASSTGQVSQNTE. In full, the CDR3 is CASSTGQVSQNTEAFF.

This clone appeared many times. The read terminates 3 residues before the CDR3 end, so the remaining end is supplied by the germline J gene. The chain uses TRBV18 and TRBJ2-7; 15 positions match TRBD2. The germline CDR1 and CDR2 sequences are KGHSH and LQKENI. This CDR3 is 21 amino acids long. V shed 2 bases, J shed 0 bases, and the junction held 14 bases outside the gene matches. The DNA read from the CDR3 is TGTGCCAGCTCACCAGGTCAGTCTGGGACTAGCGGGAGGACCTTCTCCTACGAG. This translates into CASSPGQSGTSGRTFSYE. The CDR3 reads in full as CASSPGQSGTSGRTFSYEQYF.

In this sample, this clone turned up many times. CDR3 bases read: TGTGCCAGTAAGGGGGGGGTAGCGGGAGAGCGTGAG. Amino acid sequence: CASKGGVAGERE. The whole CDR3 sequence is CASKGGVAGEREQFF. V usage is TRBV19 and J usage is TRBJ2-1; 9 positions agree with TRBD2. From the germline J gene comes the end of the CDR3, since the read stops 3 residues before it. Germline V gene data show CDR1 as LNHDA and CDR2 as SQIVND (reference sequence). The CDR3 length is 15 residues. With 7 bases clipped from V and 9 bases from J, the junction kept 13 bases outside the gene matches.

The sample holds many counts of this clone. The sequence runs out 3 residues before the end of the CDR3; the remainder is reconstructed from the germline J gene. The chain joins TRBV18 to TRBJ2-5, with 9 bases aligning to TRBD1. V lost 2 bases, J lost 1 base, and 2 bases stayed unmatched. The CDR3 extends over 15 amino acids. In germline, CDR1 is KGHSH, CDR2 LQKENI. The CDR3 region is CASSPNRGPQETQYF. The CDR3 DNA, read in part, is TGTGCCAGCTCACCAAACAGGGGGCCCCAAGAGACC.

This clone was recorded many times. The read finishes 3 residues shy of the CDR3 end, and the germline J gene is used to complete it. This rearrangement joins TRBV20-1 to TRBJ2-7, with a weak D call TRBD2 (6 bases). V lost 3 bases to trimming and J lost 2 bases, with 17 bases between them. Germline lookup yields CDR1 DFQATT and CDR2 SNEGSKA (reference sequence). This CDR3 comprises 15 residues. The CDR3 DNA, read in part, is TGCAGTGCTAGTCCTAGGGGAGGAGGGCCCTACGAG. This sequence encodes CSASPRGGGPYE. The full-length CDR3 reads as CSASPRGGGPYEQYF.

There are many counts of this clone. The CDR3 goes on 3 residues after the read ends, and that part is filled in from the germline J gene. The chain joins TRBV5-1 to TRBJ2-1; D is unclear. The CDR3 contains 11 residues. Trimming shortened V by 2 bases and J by 6 bases, and 3 bases separated the two germline ends. Germline-derived CDR1 and CDR2 are SGHRS and YFSETQ. CDR3 loop: CASSLGNEQFF. CDR3 DNA (partial): TGCGCCAGCAGCTTAGGCAATGAG.

This clone was found many times. The sequence runs out 3 residues before the end of the CDR3; the remainder is reconstructed from the germline J gene. V and J are TRBV5-1 and TRBJ2-3; D is uncertain. Germline values: CDR1 SGHRS, CDR2 YFSETQ. CDR3 length: 13 residues. Trimming took off 1 base at V and 2 bases at J, with 5 bases between the two ends. The CDR3 sequence is CASSLTPTDTQYF. CDR3 bases read: TGCGCCAGCAGCTTGACTCCCACAGATACG.